A single sample is the source of the 26 T cell receptor beta chains below, sequenced in a study of Ad26.COV2.S vaccination and SARS-CoV-2 variants (dated by TCRdb to 2020 to 2022). Read against the paper, the sample's treatment or condition label means: roughly 20 received Ad26.COV2.S at low or high dose, single or two shots; about 5 received placebo; per-sample allocation not given. Repertoires of vaccine and placebo recipients were sequenced from samples collected on day 63 after the first injection. Library preparation employed the immunoSEQ multiplex PCR assay. The immuneACCESS repertoire file appears here via TCRdb, limited to in-frame rearrangements. These files lack a portion of the clones; in checked studies, under half of the deficit traces to unresolved V genes, and the cause of the others is not known. The sample yields a few hundred thousand clones; about 91% were counted once. The biggest ten clones account for 1.9% of the sample.

Specimen: peripheral blood, collected in a trial of Ad26.COV2.S vaccine versus placebo. The origin of the receptors is a person between 18 and 60 years old who received the Ad26.COV2.S COVID-19 vaccine or a placebo.

V and J are TRBV7-9 and TRBJ2-2; 9 nucleotides agree with TRBD1. The CDR3 runs to 15 residues. The ends lost 5 bases at V and 3 bases at J; junction bases unmatched: 4. The germline gives CDR1 SEHNR, CDR2 FQNEAQ (reference sequence). This CDR3 is CASSPGQGDTGELFF. CDR3 nucleotides: TGTGCCAGCAGCCCGGGACAGGGCGACACCGGGGAGCTGTTTTTT.

The rearrangement links TRBV3-1 (or the pseudogene TRBV3-2) to TRBJ1-6; TRBD1 matches at 7 bases. The germline gives CDR1 LGHDT, CDR2 YNNKEL (reference sequence). The CDR3 has 15 amino acids. The J segment lost 9 bases and the V segment lost 4 bases, leaving 9 bases of the junction unmatched. In DNA form, the CDR3 reads TGTGCCAGCAGCCCCCGGGACAGTAGAAGTTCACCCCTCCACTTT. This translates into CASSPRDSRSSPLHF.

The chain recombines TRBV2 with TRBJ2-7, with TRBD2 matching 13 bases. The CDR3 spans 17 residues. Per the germline V gene, CDR1 is SNHLY and CDR2 is FYNNEI. V gave up 4 bases and J gave up 3 bases; unmatched junction bases: 9. CDR3 amino acids: CASSGLAGGRWGYEQYF. In DNA, the CDR3 is TGTGCCAGCAGTGGACTAGCGGGAGGCCGTTGGGGCTACGAGCAGTACTTC. Filled out from reference TRBV2 and TRBJ2-7, the complete variable domain reads EPEVTQTPSHQVTQMGQEVILRCVPISNHLYFYWYRQILGQKVEFLVSFYNNEISEKSEIFDDQFSVERPDGSNFTLKIRSTKLEDSAMYFCASSGLAGGRWGYEQYFGPGTRLTVT.

V gene TRBV6-2 or TRBV6-3 combines with J gene TRBJ2-2; D uncertain. CDR3 length: 17 residues. The germline V gene encodes CDR1 MNHEY and CDR2 SVGEGT. V was pared by 2 bases and J by 0 bases, with 13 bases between. Here the CDR3 reads CASSYVPFSANTGELFF. CDR3 nucleotides: TGTGCCAGCAGTTACGTCCCCTTTTCCGCGAACACCGGGGAGCTGTTTTTT.

This rearrangement joins TRBV30 to TRBJ1-2; tentative D call: TRBD1 (6 bases). V lost 4 bases and J 4 bases, leaving 16 bases between the germline ends. This CDR3 contains 14 residues. Germline loops: CDR1 GTSNPN, CDR2 SVGIG (reference sequence). CDR3 coding DNA: TGTGCCTGGACATCACGGACAGTGATCTATGGCTACACCTTC. Its protein is CAWTSRTVIYGYTF. The full variable domain, its missing parts supplied by reference TRBV30 and TRBJ1-2, is SQTIHQWPATLVQPVGSPLSLECTVEGTSNPNLYWYRQAAGRGLQLLFYSVGIGQISSEVPQNLSASRPQDRQFILSSKKLLLSDSGFYLCAWTSRTVIYGYTFGSGTRLTVV.

V usage is TRBV7-9 and J usage is TRBJ2-7, with D perhaps TRBD1 (5 bases). The CDR3 runs to 14 residues. V was clipped by 2 bases and J by 3 bases, with 11 bases between them. Germline V gene lookup returns CDR1 SEHNR and CDR2 FQNEAQ (reference sequence). CDR3 DNA sequence: TGTGCCAGCAGCTTACAGGGATCCGGCTACGAGCAGTACTTC. Its protein is CASSLQGSGYEQYF.

This clone has just one count. The chain has TRBV19 and TRBJ2-1, with unresolved D. The ends were cut back, 2 bases at V and 8 bases at J, with 13 bases in the middle. Germline-derived CDR1 and CDR2 are LNHDA and SQIVND (reference sequence). CDR3 length: 14 residues. The CDR3, as DNA: TGTGCCAGTAGTATAAAGCCATCTGGGGATGAGCAGTTCTTC. Protein: CASSIKPSGDEQFF.

The CDR3 sequence is CASSYRPGQEFNQPQHF. The CDR3 DNA sequence: TGTGCCAGCAGCTACCGACCGGGACAGGAATTCAATCAGCCCCAGCATTTT. The chain is built from TRBV5-5 and TRBJ1-5; 8 bases are a match to TRBD1. The CDR3 is 17 amino acids. Losses at the gene ends were 3 bases for V and 3 bases for J; bases not matched to a gene: 11. The germline gives CDR1 SGHKS, CDR2 YYEKEE (reference sequence).

The rearrangement links TRBV5-1 to TRBJ1-5; possible D gene TRBD1, 5 bases. Germline V gene sequence: CDR1 SGHRS, CDR2 YFSETQ. The CDR3 is made up of 15 amino acids. V dropped 1 base and J dropped 6 bases, with 14 bases sitting between them. The CDR3 spells CASSLTTGVGQPQHF. Written as DNA, the CDR3 is TGCGCCAGCAGCTTGACAACAGGCGTCGGTCAGCCCCAGCATTTT.

The chain links TRBV5-1 to TRBJ2-1, with D possibly called TRBD1 or TRBD2 (5 bases each). V was pared by 1 base and J by 6 bases, with 23 bases between. The germline V gene has CDR1 SGHRS and CDR2 YFSETQ. The CDR3 is made up of 18 amino acids. The CDR3, as DNA: TGCGCCAGCAGCTTGAAATGGGGGTCAGCATCGAATCCCAATGAGCAGTTCTTC. This gives the protein CASSLKWGSASNPNEQFF.

This clone showed up just a few times. The junction does not match germline at one end; this may be a read error. V gene TRBV7-7 combines with J gene TRBJ2-1, with 9 nucleotides matching TRBD2. The CDR3 has 16 amino acids. Germline-derived CDR1 and CDR2 are SSHAT and FNYEAQ (reference sequence). The CDR3 bases are TGTGCTAGCAGCTCCTATAGCGGGAGTAGCTACAATGAGCAGTTCTTC. Amino acid sequence: CASSSYSGSSYNEQFF.

The rearrangement joins TRBV7-6 to TRBJ2-5; 10 nucleotides align to TRBD2. The germline V gene encodes CDR1 SGHVS and CDR2 FNYEAQ. V lost 4 bases to trimming and J lost 5 bases; unmatched junction nucleotides: 19. CDR3 length equals 19 residues. This CDR3 reads CASSSFGGGTSGIRETQYF. Here the CDR3 DNA reads TGTGCCAGCAGCTCCTTTGGGGGCGGCACTAGCGGGATACGTGAGACCCAGTACTTC.

The chain employs TRBV4-3 and TRBJ2-1; D possibly corresponds to TRBD1 (5 bases). The CDR3 contains 15 residues. V lost 3 bases and J 2 bases, leaving 11 bases between the germline ends. The germline gives CDR1 LGHNA, CDR2 YSLEER. The CDR3 reads CASSQGLETYNEQFF. Written as DNA, the CDR3 is TGCGCCAGCAGCCAGGGGCTGGAGACCTACAATGAGCAGTTCTTC.

The chain recombines TRBV5-1 with TRBJ1-1; a possible D gene is TRBD1 (5 bases). Germline V lookup: CDR1 SGHRS, CDR2 YFSETQ. Deletions cut 6 bases from V and 2 bases from J, with 20 bases between. The CDR3 is made up of 16 amino acids. The CDR3 DNA follows: TGCGCCAGCACCACAGACGTAAGGGGTGATAACACTGAAGCTTTCTTT. Translating gives CASTTDVRGDNTEAFF.

This chain links TRBV28 with TRBJ1-1, with D maybe TRBD1 (6 bases). This CDR3 is 13 amino acids long. Trimming removed 4 bases at V and 6 bases at J, with 12 bases between. Germline CDR1 is MDHEN and CDR2 is SYDVKM. This CDR3 is CASSSQGPSEAFF. The CDR3 nucleotides read TGTGCCAGCAGTTCACAGGGTCCCTCTGAAGCTTTCTTT. The complete variable domain, with remaining parts taken from reference TRBV28 and TRBJ1-1, reads DVKVTQSSRYLVKRTGEKVFLECVQDMDHENMFWYRQDPGLGLRLIYFSYDVKMKEKGDIPEGYSVSREKKERFSLILESASTNQTSMYLCASSSQGPSEAFFGQGTRLTVV.

This clone was seen many times. The V call is TRBV4-2, the J call TRBJ2-6, with a possible D match to TRBD1 (5 bases). V was cut by 0 bases and J by 2 bases, with 8 bases left in between. The CDR3 is 16 amino acids. Germline-derived CDR1 and CDR2 are LGHNA and YNFKEQ. The CDR3 coding sequence is TGTGCCAGCAGCCAAGATAAGGGGACTGGGGCCAACGTCCTGACTTTC. Protein: CASSQDKGTGANVLTF.

Note on this clone: Additional DNA sequences in this sample encode the identical CDR3. The DNA of the CDR3 is TGTGCCAGCAGTTTCACAACCTACGAGCAGTACTTC. It yields the protein CASSFTTYEQYF. The V call is TRBV28, the J call TRBJ2-7; D unresolved. The CDR3 loop spans 12 amino acids. V was shortened by 3 bases and J by 2 bases, with 5 bases between the two germline ends. Germline CDR1 and CDR2: MDHEN and SYDVKM. The full variable domain, completed using reference TRBV28 and TRBJ2-7, is DVKVTQSSRYLVKRTGEKVFLECVQDMDHENMFWYRQDPGLGLRLIYFSYDVKMKEKGDIPEGYSVSREKKERFSLILESASTNQTSMYLCASSFTTYEQYFGPGTRLTVT.

The table lists this clone with a count of one. The chain recombines TRBV7-2 with TRBJ2-3; 7 bases agree with TRBD1. Trimming cost V 5 bases and J 0 bases; bases outside gene matches: 5. The CDR3 contains 15 residues. Germline assignment: CDR1 SGHTA and CDR2 FQGNSA. The CDR3 here is CASSMTGPSTDTQYF. CDR3 DNA sequence: TGTGCCAGCAGCATGACAGGGCCGAGCACAGATACGCAGTATTTT.

The V call is TRBV21-1, the J call TRBJ1-2; TRBD1 is the table's D call and was not checked against the DNA. TRBV21-1 is annotated as a pseudogene. This CDR3 has 19 residues. The CDR3: CASSKAQSDDRGQNYGYTF. For the CDR3, the DNA is TGTGCCAGCAGCAAAGCCCAATCCGATGACAGGGGGCAAAACTATGGCTACACCTTC.

The chain links TRBV6-6 to TRBJ2-1; 7 positions agree with TRBD1. Germline V lookup: CDR1 MNHNY, CDR2 SVGAGI (reference sequence). J lost 2 bases, V lost 7 bases, and 2 bases had no gene match. The CDR3 consists of 13 residues. CDR3 sequence (DNA): TGTGCCAGCACAGGGGGTCCCTACAATGAGCAGTTCTTC. It translates to CASTGGPYNEQFF.

This chain uses TRBV15 with TRBJ1-5; weak D call: TRBD1 (5 bases). The CDR3 totals 14 residues. V dropped 1 base and J dropped 7 bases, with 11 bases sitting between them. The germline CDR1 and CDR2 sequences are LNHNV and YYDKDF (reference sequence). The CDR3 nucleotides read TGTGCCACCAGCAGAGCTGAGGGGCGACAGCCCCAGCATTTT. The encoded protein is CATSRAEGRQPQHF. Full variable domain (remainder filled in from reference TRBV15 and TRBJ1-5): DAMVIQNPRYQVTQFGKPVTLSCSQTLNHNVMYWYQQKSSQAPKLLFHYYDKDFNNEADTPDNFQSRRPNTSFCFLDIRSPGLGDTAMYLCATSRAEGRQPQHFGDGTRLSIL.

The gene calls are TRBV3-1 (or the pseudogene TRBV3-2) and TRBJ2-3; no clear D gene. This CDR3 has 16 amino acids. With 0 bases removed from V and 2 bases from J, the gap between germline ends came to 12 bases. The germline CDR1 and CDR2 sequences are LGHDT and YNNKEL (reference sequence). The CDR3 nucleotides read TGTGCCAGCAGCCAAGATTGGCGTCCATCCACAGATACGCAGTATTTT. It is translated as CASSQDWRPSTDTQYF.

The chain links TRBV5-1 to TRBJ2-2; the D is unclear. In germline, CDR1 is SGHRS, CDR2 YFSETQ. This CDR3 is 14 amino acids long. Trimming took off 2 bases at V and 1 base at J, with 6 bases between the two ends. As DNA, the CDR3 is TGCGCCAGCAGCTTCAAGCAGAACACCGGGGAGCTGTTTTTT. This translates into CASSFKQNTGELFF.

This chain joins TRBV29-1 and TRBJ2-1, with 8 bases that match TRBD1. Germline CDR1 SQVTM, CDR2 ANQGSEA. The CDR3 length is 14 residues. V gave up 7 bases and J gave up 5 bases; unmatched junction bases: 10. In DNA form, the CDR3 reads TGCAGCGCCCAACGGGGGACAGGAGACAATGAGCAGTTCTTC. Its protein product is CSAQRGTGDNEQFF.

The chain combines TRBV18 with TRBJ2-5; 12 positions agree with TRBD2. Unmatched junction bases numbered 6, after V lost 4 bases and J lost 0 bases. Germline values: CDR1 KGHSH, CDR2 LQKENI. CDR3 length: 17 amino acids. This CDR3 is CASSQPTSGRNQETQYF. As DNA, the CDR3 is TGTGCCAGCTCACAACCGACTAGCGGGAGAAACCAAGAGACCCAGTACTTC.

This chain joins TRBV4-1 and TRBJ1-1; D ambiguous. This CDR3 has 16 amino acids. Germline V gene lookup returns CDR1 MGHRA and CDR2 YSYEKL. The V end was cut by 1 base, the J end by 6 bases, with 18 bases between. The CDR3 protein is CASSQAVTGMVAEAFF. CDR3 DNA sequence: TGCGCCAGCAGCCAAGCAGTTACGGGGATGGTAGCTGAAGCTTTCTTT.